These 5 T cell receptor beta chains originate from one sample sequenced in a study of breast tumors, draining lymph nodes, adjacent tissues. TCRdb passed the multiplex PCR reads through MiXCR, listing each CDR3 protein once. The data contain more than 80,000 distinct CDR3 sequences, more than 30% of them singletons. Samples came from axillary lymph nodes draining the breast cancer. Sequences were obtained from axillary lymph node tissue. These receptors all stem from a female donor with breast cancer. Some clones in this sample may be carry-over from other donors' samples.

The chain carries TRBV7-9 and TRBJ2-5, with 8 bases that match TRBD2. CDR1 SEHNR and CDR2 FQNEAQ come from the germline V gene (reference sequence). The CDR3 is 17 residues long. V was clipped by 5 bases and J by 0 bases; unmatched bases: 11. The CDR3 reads CASSHASGGRDQETQYF. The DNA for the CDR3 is TGTGCCAGCAGCCACGCGAGCGGGGGCCGTGACCAAGAGACCCAGTACTTC.

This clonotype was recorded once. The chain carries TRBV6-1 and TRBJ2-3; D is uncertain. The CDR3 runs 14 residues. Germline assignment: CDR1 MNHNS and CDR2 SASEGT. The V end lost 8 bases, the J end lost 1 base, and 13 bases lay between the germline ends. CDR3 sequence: CASVSRRRTDTQYF. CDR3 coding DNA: TGTGCCAGCGTGAGTCGACGGCGCACAGATACGCAGTATTTT.

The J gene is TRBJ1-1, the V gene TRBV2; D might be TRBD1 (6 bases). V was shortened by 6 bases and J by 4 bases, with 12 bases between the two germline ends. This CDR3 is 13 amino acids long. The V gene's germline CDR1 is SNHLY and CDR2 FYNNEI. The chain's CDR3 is CASRTQQGTEAFF. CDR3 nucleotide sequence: TGTGCCAGCAGGACCCAACAGGGCACTGAAGCTTTCTTT.

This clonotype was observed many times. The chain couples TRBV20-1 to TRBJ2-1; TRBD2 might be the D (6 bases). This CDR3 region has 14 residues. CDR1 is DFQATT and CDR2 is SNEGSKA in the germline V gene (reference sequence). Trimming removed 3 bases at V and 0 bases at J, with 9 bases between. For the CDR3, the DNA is TGCAGTGCTAGGGGGGGAGTCTCCTACAATGAGCAGTTCTTC. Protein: CSARGGVSYNEQFF.

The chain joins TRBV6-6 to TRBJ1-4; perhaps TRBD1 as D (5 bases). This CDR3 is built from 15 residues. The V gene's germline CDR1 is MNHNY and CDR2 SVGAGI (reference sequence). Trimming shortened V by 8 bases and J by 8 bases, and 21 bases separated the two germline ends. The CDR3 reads CASWEAPDSGEKLFF. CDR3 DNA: TGTGCCAGCTGGGAAGCCCCGGATTCAGGGGAAAAACTGTTTTTT.